The clone carrying this T cell receptor (beta chain) was recorded many times. This CDR3 is built from 13 residues. Trimming stripped 1 base from V and 8 bases from J, with 11 bases between. The germline V gene has CDR1 MGHRA and CDR2 YSYEKL. This sample was taken from a study of T cells in Graves' hyperthyroidism and ophthalmopathy. Reasons for excluding patients were uncontrolled infection, other autoimmune disease, pregnancy or lactation. Clinical symptoms, serum thyroxine, TRAb, thyroid ultrasound and orbital computed tomography informed diagnoses. RNA transcripts served as the template for amplifying TCR beta CDR3 regions. The HTBI primer set drove a first-round RT-PCR of the TCR CDR3. TCRdb re-derived calls from the multiplex PCR reads in MiXCR, one entry per CDR3 protein. The data contain under 350,000 distinct CDR3 sequences, over 15% of them singletons.

The material sequenced was blood. This sequence originates from a woman between 55 and 75 years old with Graves' ophthalmopathy. The chain uses TRBV4-1 and TRBJ1-2, with a possible D match to TRBD1 (6 bases). The CDR3 reads CASSQGGARGYTF. For the CDR3, the DNA is TGCGCCAGCAGCCAAGGGGGGGCGAGGGGCTACACCTTC.